The clone carrying this T cell receptor beta chain came up once. On cycle 4 day 1 and cycle 7 day 1, as well as at baseline, blood was sampled. This entry belongs to a study of OX40 agonist ivuxolimab in advanced cancers. This CDR3 comprises 16 residues. Germline-derived CDR1 and CDR2 are SGHNT and YENEEA. V shed 4 bases, J shed 2 bases, and the junction held 5 bases outside the gene matches. The table came from immunoSEQ multiplex PCR; TCRdb's copy has only in-frame clones and leaves some out. The sample has fewer than 95,000 clones, 80% to 90% seen once. The sample in question was CD4+ or CD8+ T cells sorted from blood, obtained in a trial of the OX40 agonist ivuxolimab. This rearrangement joins TRBV11-3 to TRBJ2-3, with 11 bases identical to TRBD2. This TCR derives from an adult with an advanced solid tumor such as melanoma, head and neck, liver or kidney cancer. CDR3 DNA: TGTGCCAGCAGCTCCGGGACTAGCGGATACACAGATACGCAGTATTTT. Encoded protein: CASSSGTSGYTDTQYF.